This TCR beta chain comes out of a study of blood T cell repertoires in COVID-19. Produced via immunoSEQ multiplex PCR; TCRdb's table is partial and in-frame only. The sample lists over 250,000 clones, 80% to 90% seen once, with roughly a tenth in the top ten. The V end was cut by 0 bases, the J end by 10 bases, with 15 bases between. The CDR3 is 14 residues long. Germline V CDR1 and CDR2: LGHNA, YSLEER. This clone was seen ten or more times. The TCR originated in a woman in her forties or fifties who had recovered from COVID-19. This chain joins TRBV4-3 and TRBJ1-2; a weak D match, TRBD1 (5 bases). Material for sequencing was peripheral blood. This CDR3 reads CASSQDLGDWDYTF. CDR3 coding DNA: TGCGCCAGCAGCCAAGATTTGGGGGACTGGGACTACACCTTC.